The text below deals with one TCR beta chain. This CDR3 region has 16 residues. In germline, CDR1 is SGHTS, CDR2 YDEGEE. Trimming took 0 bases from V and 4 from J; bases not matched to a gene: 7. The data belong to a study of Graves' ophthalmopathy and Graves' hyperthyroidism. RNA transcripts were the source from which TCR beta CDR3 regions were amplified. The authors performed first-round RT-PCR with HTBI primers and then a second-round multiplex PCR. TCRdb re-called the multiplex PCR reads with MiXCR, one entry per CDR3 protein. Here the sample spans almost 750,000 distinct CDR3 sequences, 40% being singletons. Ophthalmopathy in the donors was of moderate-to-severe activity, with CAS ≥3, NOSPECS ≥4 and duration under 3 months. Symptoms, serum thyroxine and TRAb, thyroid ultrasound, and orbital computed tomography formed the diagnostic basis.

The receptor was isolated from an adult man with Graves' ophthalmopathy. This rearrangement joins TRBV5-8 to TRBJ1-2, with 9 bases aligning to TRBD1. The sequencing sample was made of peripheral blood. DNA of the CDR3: TGTGCCAGCAGCTTGGATGACAGGGGGGATCTCTATGGCTACACCTTC. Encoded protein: CASSLDDRGDLYGYTF.